Listed here are 30 T cell receptor beta chains from one sample, sequenced in a study of CD8+ T cells in alopecia areata. Extracted from the samples, RNA was reverse transcribed into cDNA to serve as the sequencing template. Produced via immunoSEQ multiplex PCR; TCRdb's table is partial and in-frame only. The repertoire holds 95,000 to 150,000 clones, about 51% seen once, with roughly 10% in the top ten. The sequencing input was NKG2D-low CD8+ T cells sorted from blood. These TCRs come from a human donor with alopecia areata.

The genes are TRBV29-1 and TRBJ2-1, with 9 bases lining up with TRBD2. Trimming took 4 bases from V and 3 from J; bases not matched to a gene: 4. Germline V gives CDR1 SQVTM, CDR2 ANQGSEA. This CDR3 spans 14 amino acids. As DNA, the CDR3 is TGCAGCGTTGTCCTAGCGGGGTACTACAATGAGCAGTTCTTC. This encodes CSVVLAGYYNEQFF.

This clone appeared a few times. The rearrangement links TRBV29-1 to TRBJ2-5, with D tentatively TRBD1 (5 bases). From germline, CDR1 is SQVTM and CDR2 ANQGSEA. This CDR3 has 14 amino acids. V shed 1 base and J shed 5 bases, with 14 bases lying between them. CDR3 in amino acids: CSVEGWGARETQYF. CDR3 DNA sequence: TGCAGCGTTGAAGGGTGGGGCGCAAGGGAGACCCAGTACTTC.

Regarding this clone: Other DNA sequences in the same sample also yield this CDR3. This rearrangement joins TRBV19 to TRBJ2-5, with no clear D. V was shortened by 0 bases and J by 1 base, with 0 bases between the two germline ends. The CDR3 has 12 residues. Germline V gene data show CDR1 as LNHDA and CDR2 as SQIVND (reference sequence). The CDR3 DNA follows: TGTGCCAGTAGTATAGACCAAGAGACCCAGTACTTC. It codes for CASSIDQETQYF.

The chain couples TRBV30 to TRBJ2-5, with D possibly matching TRBD2 (6 bases). The CDR3 contains 12 residues. Deletions cut 4 bases from V and 9 bases from J, with 15 bases between. Germline V gene sequence: CDR1 GTSNPN, CDR2 SVGIG (reference sequence). CDR3 in DNA: TGTGCCTGGAAGGGGCCAACGGGGGCCCAGTACTTC. The encoded protein is CAWKGPTGAQYF.

The V call is TRBV23-1, the J call TRBJ2-7; 7 positions match TRBD1. TRBV23-1 is an open reading frame, and its role is uncertain. CDR3 length: 15 amino acids. J gave up 4 bases and V 6 bases, and 12 bases lay outside the gene matches. The CDR3 region is CASSQGDRVGYEQYF. The CDR3 DNA follows: TGCGCCAGCAGCCAGGGAGACAGGGTCGGATACGAGCAGTACTTC.

The chain uses TRBV27 and TRBJ2-1, with 8 bases matching TRBD2. Germline V gene lookup returns CDR1 MNHEY and CDR2 SMNVEV (reference sequence). This CDR3 spans 15 amino acids. The V and J ends lost 2 bases and 7 bases, in that order; junction bases with no gene match: 7. Here the CDR3 reads CASSLGLAGDNEQFF. The DNA for the CDR3 is TGTGCCAGCAGTTTAGGGCTAGCGGGTGATAATGAGCAGTTCTTC.

This clone occurred a few times. CDR3 coding DNA: TGTGCCAGCAGCTCTGGGACTAGCGATGAGCAGTTCTTC. Protein: CASSSGTSDEQFF. The chain joins TRBV6-4 to TRBJ2-1, with TRBD2 identical over 10 bases. Germline loops: CDR1 MRHNA, CDR2 SNTAGT. The V segment lost 6 bases and the J segment 8 bases; nucleotides outside the gene matches: 4. The length of the CDR3 is 13 residues.

V and J are TRBV28 and TRBJ2-3, with D perhaps matching TRBD1 (5 bases). The CDR3 consists of 15 residues. V lost 6 bases, J lost 2 bases, and 15 bases lay in between. CDR1 and CDR2 (germline): MDHEN, SYDVKM. The CDR3 is CASSVDSRHTDTQYF. CDR3 DNA sequence: TGTGCCAGCAGCGTAGACAGTCGACACACAGATACGCAGTATTTT.

The chain uses TRBV27 and TRBJ2-7; maybe TRBD1 (5 bases). The CDR3 covers 12 residues. V was trimmed by 7 bases and J by 1 base, leaving 8 bases between them. The germline V gene has CDR1 MNHEY and CDR2 SMNVEV (reference sequence). CDR3 region: CASTDKSYEQYF. CDR3 nucleotide sequence: TGTGCCAGCACGGACAAGTCCTACGAGCAGTACTTC.

The chain couples TRBV5-6 to TRBJ1-1, with a tentative D call TRBD1 (6 bases). This CDR3 contains 17 residues. Trimming cost V 0 bases and J 0 bases, with 15 bases left between them. Germline V gene lookup returns CDR1 SGHDT and CDR2 YYEEEE. The CDR3 coding sequence is TGTGCCAGCAGCTTGGGGTCCGGGGGACACATGAACACTGAAGCTTTCTTT. Residues: CASSLGSGGHMNTEAFF.

The chain couples TRBV4-1 to TRBJ1-2; possibly TRBD1 for D (5 bases). Trimming stripped 0 bases from V and 12 bases from J, with 11 bases between. CDR3 length: 12 residues. Germline loops: CDR1 MGHRA, CDR2 YSYEKL. The DNA of the CDR3 is TGCGCCAGCAGCCAAGATGGTCAGGGAAACACCTTC. Protein: CASSQDGQGNTF.

The gene calls are TRBV29-1 and TRBJ2-2, with unresolved D. The germline V gene encodes CDR1 SQVTM and CDR2 ANQGSEA. This CDR3 has 10 residues. Trimming removed 2 bases at V and 7 bases at J, with 2 bases between. The CDR3 DNA sequence: TGCAGCGTTGAATTCGGGGAGCTGTTTTTT. Translating it yields CSVEFGELFF.

CDR3 nucleotides: TGTGCCTGGAGTGTTCTTACCGTCGAGGCTTTCTTT. Its translation is CAWSVLTVEAFF. The chain links TRBV30 to TRBJ1-1; D gene ambiguous. The CDR3 runs 12 residues. Germline CDR1 GTSNPN, CDR2 SVGIG (reference sequence). Trimming left V 0 bases short and J 11 bases short, with 13 bases between. The full variable domain, rest sourced from reference TRBV30 and TRBJ1-1, is SQTIHQWPATLVQPVGSPLSLECTVEGTSNPNLYWYRQAAGRGLQLLFYSVGIGQISSEVPQNLSASRPQDRQFILSSKKLLLSDSGFYLCAWSVLTVEAFFGQGTRLTVV.

V usage is TRBV28 and J usage is TRBJ1-4; 9 bases are a match to TRBD1. J lost 5 bases, V lost 5 bases, and 3 bases had no gene match. Germline CDR1 reads MDHEN; CDR2 reads SYDVKM. The CDR3 is 14 residues long. CDR3 residues: CASSPGQGNEKLFF. Written as DNA, the CDR3 is TGTGCCAGCAGTCCGGGACAGGGAAATGAAAAACTGTTTTTT.

V usage is TRBV7-3 and J usage is TRBJ2-3, with 9 bases matching TRBD2. The CDR3 has 16 amino acids. The trim removed 4 bases at V and 2 bases at J, leaving 7 bases unmatched. In germline, CDR1 is SGHTA, CDR2 FQGTGA. CDR3 region: CASSSTSGRYTDTQYF. The CDR3 bases are TGTGCCAGCAGCTCAACTAGCGGGCGATACACAGATACGCAGTATTTT.

This chain uses TRBV7-2 with TRBJ1-1; 9 bases map to TRBD1. Germline CDR1 and CDR2: SGHTA and FQGNSA. The J segment lost 5 bases and the V segment lost 4 bases, leaving 8 bases of the junction unmatched. The CDR3 extends over 15 amino acids. CDR3 coding DNA: TGTGCCAGCAGCTACCCAACAGGGGGCAATACTGAAGCTTTCTTT. Translated, it gives CASSYPTGGNTEAFF. Drawing the rest from reference TRBV7-2 and TRBJ1-1, the complete variable domain is GAGVSQSPSNKVTEKGKDVELRCDPISGHTALYWYRQSLGQGLEFLIYFQGNSAPDKSGLPSDRFSAERTGGSVSTLTIQRTQQEDSAVYLCASSYPTGGNTEAFFGQGTRLTVV.

The chain combines TRBV23-1 with TRBJ1-1; D is ambiguous. TRBV23-1 is identified as an open reading frame with a role that is uncertain. The CDR3 totals 16 residues. Trimming removed 2 bases at V and 0 bases at J, with 13 bases between. The CDR3 sequence: CASSQRRALVNTEAFF. The CDR3 DNA reads as TGCGCCAGCAGTCAAAGGCGAGCTCTGGTGAACACTGAAGCTTTCTTT.

This clone was seen a handful of times. This sequence joins TRBV29-1 and TRBJ2-1, with TRBD1 matching 8 bases. This CDR3 contains 12 residues. Losses at the gene ends were 5 bases for V and 7 bases for J; bases not matched to a gene: 4. Germline CDR1 and CDR2: SQVTM and ANQGSEA. Here the CDR3 DNA reads TGCAGCGTTTGGGACAGGCCGAATGAGCAGTTCTTC. This encodes CSVWDRPNEQFF.

The chain carries TRBV27 and TRBJ2-1, with a tentative D call TRBD2 (5 bases). The CDR3 totals 14 residues. V was pared by 2 bases and J by 6 bases, with 11 bases between. CDR1 is MNHEY, CDR2 SMNVEV, per germline (reference sequence). The CDR3 here is CASSLIGGSNEQFF. The CDR3 bases are TGTGCCAGCAGTTTAATAGGAGGCAGCAATGAGCAGTTCTTC.

The V and J genes are TRBV27 and TRBJ2-1; 12 nucleotides agree with TRBD1. The CDR3 loop spans 16 amino acids. Germline V gives CDR1 MNHEY, CDR2 SMNVEV (reference sequence). Trimming cost V 7 bases and J 9 bases; bases outside gene matches: 13. CDR3 sequence reads: CASTPLGQGALGEQFF. CDR3 nucleotide sequence: TGTGCCAGCACCCCCTTGGGACAGGGGGCGCTCGGTGAGCAGTTCTTC.

This rearrangement joins TRBV23-1 to TRBJ1-2, with D possibly being TRBD1 (6 bases). TRBV23-1 is an open reading frame, and its role is uncertain. Deletions cut 0 bases from V and 6 bases from J, with 17 bases between. CDR3 size: 16 residues. The CDR3 region has the DNA TGCGCCAGCAGTCAATCGGGGGGCTGGGGACCTGATGGCTACACCTTC. It translates to CASSQSGGWGPDGYTF.

This clone was observed a single time. J is TRBJ2-3 and V is TRBV27, with unresolved D. The CDR3 is made up of 12 amino acids. Per the germline V gene, CDR1 is MNHEY and CDR2 is SMNVEV (reference sequence). With 4 bases removed from V and 5 bases from J, the gap between germline ends came to 7 bases. The CDR3 spells CASSSTIDTQYF. The CDR3 coding sequence is TGTGCCAGCAGTTCGACGATAGATACGCAGTATTTT.

The chain recombines TRBV19 with TRBJ1-1; the D is unclear. The V end lost 6 bases, the J end lost 5 bases, and 16 bases lay between the germline ends. Germline CDR1 LNHDA, CDR2 SQIVND (reference sequence). The CDR3 has 14 amino acids. Here the CDR3 reads CASSQSRIWTEAFF. For the CDR3, the DNA is TGTGCCAGTAGCCAGAGTAGAATCTGGACTGAAGCTTTCTTT. The whole variable domain, filled in from reference TRBV19 and TRBJ1-1, reads DGGITQSPKYLFRKEGQNVTLSCEQNLNHDAMYWYRQDPGQGLRLIYYSQIVNDFQKGDIAEGYSVSREKKESFPLTVTSAQKNPTAFYLCASSQSRIWTEAFFGQGTRLTVV.

In nucleotides, the CDR3 is TGCAGCGTTGATGGGGGACAGGTCGGAGAGACCCAGTACTTC. It is translated as CSVDGGQVGETQYF. This rearrangement joins TRBV29-1 to TRBJ2-5; 8 nucleotides line up with TRBD1. There are 14 residues in the CDR3. CDR1 and CDR2 from the germline V gene are SQVTM and ANQGSEA. V lost 3 bases, J lost 4 bases, and 7 bases stayed unmatched.

The chain links TRBV29-1 to TRBJ2-7, with D perhaps TRBD2 (5 bases). V lost 3 bases, J lost 2 bases, and 8 bases lay in between. Germline V gene sequence: CDR1 SQVTM, CDR2 ANQGSEA. This CDR3 spans 12 amino acids. CDR3 in amino acids: CSVEEETYEQYF. CDR3 sequence (DNA): TGCAGCGTTGAGGAGGAAACCTACGAGCAGTACTTC.

This rearrangement joins TRBV27 to TRBJ1-5; D ambiguous. CDR1 MNHEY and CDR2 SMNVEV come from the germline V gene (reference sequence). CDR3 length: 13 residues. Deletions cut 2 bases from V and 0 bases from J, with 2 bases between. The CDR3 is CASSLVSNQPQHF. Written as DNA, the CDR3 is TGTGCCAGCAGTTTAGTTAGCAATCAGCCCCAGCATTTT.

J is TRBJ1-2 and V is TRBV14; 7 bases fit TRBD1. This CDR3 spans 16 amino acids. Germline CDR1 SGHDN, CDR2 FVKESK. The V segment lost 4 bases and the J segment 1 base; nucleotides outside the gene matches: 9. CDR3 in DNA: TGTGCCAGCAGCCCCGTGACAGGGAGGCTTAACTATGGCTACACCTTC. Protein sequence: CASSPVTGRLNYGYTF.

The V and J genes are TRBV28 and TRBJ2-3, with 13 bases fitting TRBD2. Losses at the gene ends were 5 bases for V and 11 bases for J; bases not matched to a gene: 10. The CDR3 length is 15 residues. The germline CDR1 and CDR2 sequences are MDHEN and SYDVKM. CDR3 nucleotide sequence: TGTGCCAGCAGTGTGACCGGACTAGCGGGAGAAGAGCAGTATTTT. Protein: CASSVTGLAGEEQYF.

For the CDR3, the DNA is TGCAGCGTTCCCGGCAGTGGCTACGAGCAGTACTTC. Encoded protein: CSVPGSGYEQYF. This chain uses TRBV29-1 with TRBJ2-7; no definite D call. Germline-derived CDR1 and CDR2 are SQVTM and ANQGSEA. The V gene lost 5 bases and the J gene lost 3 bases, with 11 bases spanning the gap. The length of the CDR3 is 12 residues.

The CDR3, as DNA: TGCAGCGCTTTTATGATGACACAGTACACCGGGGAGCTGTTTTTT. This encodes CSAFMMTQYTGELFF. The chain recombines TRBV29-1 with TRBJ2-2; D remains unclear. This CDR3 has 15 residues. Trimming took 7 bases from V and 3 from J, leaving 18 bases between them. Germline assignment: CDR1 SQVTM and CDR2 ANQGSEA.